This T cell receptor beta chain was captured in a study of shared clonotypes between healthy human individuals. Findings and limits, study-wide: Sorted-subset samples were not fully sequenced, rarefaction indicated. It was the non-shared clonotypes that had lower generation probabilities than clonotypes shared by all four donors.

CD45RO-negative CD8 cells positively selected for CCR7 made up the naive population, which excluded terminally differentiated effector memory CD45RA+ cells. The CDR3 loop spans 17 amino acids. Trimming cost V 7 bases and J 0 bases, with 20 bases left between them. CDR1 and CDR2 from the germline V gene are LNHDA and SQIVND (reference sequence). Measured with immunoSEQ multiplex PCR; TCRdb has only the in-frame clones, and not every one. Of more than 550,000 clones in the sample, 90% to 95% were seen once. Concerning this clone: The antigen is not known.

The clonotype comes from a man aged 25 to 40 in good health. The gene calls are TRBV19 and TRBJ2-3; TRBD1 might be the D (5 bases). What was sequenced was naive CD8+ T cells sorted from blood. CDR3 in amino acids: CASTHTRQMQSTDTQYF. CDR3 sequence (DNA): TGTGCCAGTACCCATACCCGACAGATGCAAAGCACAGATACGCAGTATTTT.